This T cell receptor beta chain was documented in a study of shared clonotypes between healthy human individuals. The length of the CDR3 is 14 residues. The J segment lost 3 bases and the V segment lost 3 bases, leaving 5 bases of the junction unmatched. The V gene's germline CDR1 is SGHVS and CDR2 FQNEAQ. Only in-frame clones appear in the TCRdb table, and some are missing; sequencing was by immunoSEQ multiplex PCR. The table shows approximately 350,000 clones, with 74% occurring only once. This clone showed up just a few times. There were no recent acute infections or vaccinations among the donors, who were healthy HIV-negative adults.

The specimen was memory CD4+ T cells sorted from blood. As for subset: CD45RA-negative fraction. V usage is TRBV7-8 and J usage is TRBJ2-7, with 7 nucleotides matching TRBD2. The receptor was derived from a man younger than 40 in good health. DNA for the CDR3: TGTGCCAGCAGCTTCGGCGGGAGTAGCTACGAGCAGTACTTC. Amino acid sequence: CASSFGGSSYEQYF.